The rows below give T cell receptor beta chains drawn from one sample of a study of blood T cell repertoires in COVID-19. The repertoire was sequenced with immunoSEQ multiplex PCR; TCRdb's copy has only in-frame clones and lacks some. The data hold around 68,000 clones, with less than 90% observed a single time. Sequenced input: peripheral blood. The origin of the receptors is an older man with acute or convalescent COVID-19. Each CDR3 is given with its conserved first and last residue. A D gene is named only where the DNA matches it firmly. Expanded clones are given a class, and other clones once, few, many or no size at all.

>.|.|TRBV9|TRBJ2-7
CASSVGNRDYEQYF
TGTGCCAGCAGCGTAGGGAACAGGGACTACGAGCAGTACTTC
>once|.|TRBV6-5|TRBJ1-2
CASSLTPGADYGYTF
TGTGCCAGCAGTCTTACCCCGGGAGCGGACTATGGCTACACCTTC
>.|TRBD2|TRBV2|TRBJ2-3
CASSGTSGVRGDTQYF
TGTGCCAGCAGCGGGACTAGCGGTGTACGTGGAGATACGCAGTATTTT
>.|.|TRBV27|TRBJ2-1
CASSTSGSEQFF
TGTGCCAGCAGTACGTCCGGGAGTGAGCAGTTCTTC
>.|TRBD1|TRBV11-2|TRBJ1-2
CASSSLTGLNGYTF
TGTGCCAGCAGCTCACTGACAGGGCTGAATGGCTACACCTTC
>once|TRBD1|TRBV12-3/TRBV12-4|TRBJ1-6
CASIPQGNSPLHF
TGTGCCAGCATCCCACAGGGGAATTCACCCCTCCACTTT
>.|TRBD1|TRBV19|TRBJ1-2
CASSTAEQGAYGYTF
TGTGCCAGTAGTACAGCGGAACAGGGGGCCTATGGCTACACCTTC
>.|.|TRBV6-5|TRBJ2-7
CASSYSPGFSSYEQYF
TGTGCCAGCAGTTATTCCCCAGGGTTCTCCTCCTACGAGCAGTACTTC
>.|TRBD1|TRBV4-3|TRBJ1-2
CASSQVGGRGRDGYTF
TGCGCCAGCAGCCAAGTGGGCGGCAGGGGGCGCGATGGCTACACCTTC
>.|.|TRBV6-5|TRBJ2-7
CASSYEGVLFSYEQYF
TGTGCCAGCAGTTACGAGGGGGTCCTCTTCTCCTACGAGCAGTACTTC
>.|.|TRBV18|TRBJ1-1
CASSRGAGAGTEAFF
TGTGCCAGCTCACGGGGCGCAGGAGCGGGAACTGAAGCTTTCTTT
>medium-sized|.|TRBV28|TRBJ1-5
CASSLITASNQPQHF
TGTGCCAGCAGTTTAATCACAGCAAGCAATCAGCCCCAGCATTTT
>few|TRBD2|TRBV27|TRBJ2-7
CASSFSSGTEYEQYF
TGTGCCAGCAGTTTCAGTAGCGGGACTGAATACGAGCAGTACTTC
>.|.|TRBV19|TRBJ2-1
CASSIRPGPSNEQFF
TGTGCCAGTAGTATTAGGCCAGGGCCTAGCAATGAGCAGTTCTTC
>.|.|TRBV3-1/TRBV3-2|TRBJ1-1
CASSQRDTEAFF
TGTGCCAGCAGCCAACGGGACACTGAAGCTTTCTTT
>.|TRBD1|TRBV5-8|TRBJ2-2
CASSPGQLANTGELFF
TGTGCCAGCAGCCCGGGACAGCTAGCGAACACCGGGGAGCTGTTTTTT
>.|TRBD2|TRBV6-5|TRBJ2-2
CASSYSAGGGTGELFF
TGTGCCAGCAGTTACTCGGCGGGAGGAGGAACCGGGGAGCTGTTTTTT
>.|.|TRBV28|TRBJ1-2
CASTLGREGNYGYTF
TGTGCCAGCACCTTGGGTCGGGAGGGTAACTATGGCTACACCTTC
>.|.|TRBV12-5|TRBJ1-5
CASAEQHNQPQHF
TGTGCTAGTGCCGAACAGCATAATCAGCCCCAGCATTTT
>.|.|TRBV4-2|TRBJ1-2
CASSPQFLWTGAASPNYGYTF
.
>few|.|TRBV5-8|TRBJ1-1
CASTLGGNTEAFF
TGTGCCAGCACCTTGGGAGGTAACACTGAAGCTTTCTTT
>once|.|TRBV9|TRBJ1-1
CASSVVQGRAFF
TGTGCCAGCAGCGTAGTACAGGGTCGAGCTTTCTTT
>.|TRBD1|TRBV19|TRBJ2-3
CASSRTGKDTQYF
TGTGCCAGTAGCCGGACAGGCAAAGATACGCAGTATTTT
>.|TRBD1|TRBV6-6|TRBJ2-7
CASSLRRQGVGEQYF
TGTGCCAGCAGTTTACGTAGACAGGGAGTTGGGGAGCAGTACTTC
>.|.|TRBV11-3|TRBJ1-2
CASSLVSQHGLTYF
TGTGCCAGCAGCTTAGTTTCCCAGCACGGACTCACTTACTTC
>.|.|TRBV11-3|TRBJ1-2
CASSLSPTVPNYGYTF
TGTGCCAGCAGCTTATCCCCCACAGTTCCTAACTATGGCTACACCTTC
>few|.|TRBV10-2|TRBJ1-2
CASSAQAFYGYTF
TGCGCCAGCTCGGCACAGGCCTTCTATGGCTACACCTTC
>.|.|TRBV11-3|TRBJ1-2
CASSLERRAGYTF
TGTGCCAGCAGCCTTGAAAGGCGGGCGGGCTACACCTTC
>.|.|TRBV5-6|TRBJ1-3
CASSLIRDSGNTIYF
TGTGCCAGCAGCCTTATCAGGGATTCTGGAAACACCATATATTTT
>.|.|TRBV18|TRBJ2-3
CASSPREFTDTQYF
TGTGCCAGCTCACCACGGGAGTTTACAGATACGCAGTATTTT
>.|.|TRBV11-2|TRBJ2-5
CASSFVRLETQYF
TGTGCCAGCAGCTTCGTCCGGTTAGAGACCCAGTACTTC
>.|.|TRBV5-5|TRBJ2-5
CASSFSGSETQYF
TGTGCCAGCAGCTTTTCAGGGTCAGAGACCCAGTACTTC
>.|TRBD1|TRBV6-2/TRBV6-3|TRBJ1-2
CASSYRGGQGARYGYTF
TGTGCCAGCAGTTACCGTGGGGGACAGGGGGCTCGATATGGCTACACCTTC
>.|.|TRBV5-1|TRBJ2-7
CASSLGAGYSSYEQYF
TGCGCCAGCAGCTTGGGAGCGGGTTATAGCTCCTACGAGCAGTACTTC
>.|TRBD1|TRBV19|TRBJ2-5
CASSETGGAETQYF
TGTGCCAGTAGTGAGACAGGGGGCGCGGAGACCCAGTACTTC
>.|.|TRBV7-2|TRBJ1-5
CASSRPGEGYNQPQHF
TGTGCCAGCAGCCGCCCGGGGGAGGGCTACAATCAGCCCCAGCATTTT
>.|.|TRBV7-9|TRBJ2-1
CASSRMTSRGEQFF
TGTGCCAGCAGCCGCATGACTAGTCGGGGTGAGCAGTTCTTC
>.|TRBD1|TRBV6-5|TRBJ2-7
CATARGQGDEQYF
TGTGCCACCGCCCGGGGACAGGGCGACGAGCAGTACTTC
>.|.|TRBV9|TRBJ2-1
CASSQEGRGFSAEQFF
TGTGCCAGCAGCCAAGAGGGGCGGGGCTTTTCGGCTGAGCAGTTCTTC
>.|TRBD2|TRBV19|TRBJ2-5
CASSGGLAETQYF
TGTGCCAGTAGTGGCGGACTAGCGGAGACCCAGTACTTC
>.|.|TRBV7-8|TRBJ1-5
CASSREGGTNQPQHF
TGTGCCAGCAGCCGGGAGGGGGGGACGAATCAGCCCCAGCATTTT
>.|.|TRBV9|TRBJ2-3
CASSVMTNTDTQYF
TGTGCCAGCAGCGTAATGACTAACACAGATACGCAGTATTTT
>.|TRBD2|TRBV30|TRBJ2-1
CAWGRIAGGREQFF
TGTGCCTGGGGACGCATAGCGGGAGGGCGTGAGCAGTTCTTC
>once|TRBD2|TRBV5-1|TRBJ2-2
CASSLRLAGDGELFF
TGCGCCAGCAGCTTGAGACTAGCGGGAGATGGGGAGCTGTTTTTT
>.|.|TRBV24-1|TRBJ1-3
CATSDPGASSGNTIYF
TGTGCCACCAGTGATCCAGGGGCCTCCTCTGGAAACACCATATATTTT
>.|TRBD1|TRBV2|TRBJ2-6
CASSEEGARGANVLTF
TGTGCCAGCAGTGAAGAGGGGGCGAGAGGGGCCAACGTCCTGACTTTC
>few|TRBD2|TRBV7-8|TRBJ2-7
CASSPTTSGQEIWYF
TGTGCCAGCAGTCCTACCACTAGCGGCCAAGAAATTTGGTACTTC
>.|.|TRBV13|TRBJ2-5
CASSPRGASGGGETQYF
TGTGCCAGCAGCCCGAGGGGCGCTAGCGGAGGGGGAGAGACCCAGTACTTC
>.|.|TRBV6-1|TRBJ2-2
CASSEARAVGELFF
TGTGCCAGCAGTGAAGCGCGGGCAGTCGGGGAGCTGTTTTTT
>.|TRBD1|TRBV4-2|TRBJ2-1
CASSQDGTAYNEQFF
TGTGCCAGCAGCCAAGATGGGACAGCCTACAATGAGCAGTTCTTC
>.|.|TRBV29-1|TRBJ2-7
CSGRQANSYEQYF
TGCAGCGGGAGGCAGGCAAACTCCTACGAGCAGTACTTC
>.|.|TRBV2|TRBJ2-3
CASTGGGADTQYF
TGTGCCAGCACTGGGGGAGGTGCAGATACGCAGTATTTT
>.|TRBD1|TRBV19|TRBJ1-5
CASSFARDRAYQPQHF
TGTGCCAGTAGTTTCGCCCGGGACAGGGCCTATCAGCCCCAGCATTTT
>.|.|TRBV11-2|TRBJ1-1
CASAGAGFMNTEAFF
TGTGCTAGTGCGGGAGCAGGGTTCATGAACACTGAAGCTTTCTTT
>.|.|TRBV30|TRBJ1-1
CASTHQGFRNTEAFF
TGTGCCTCTACCCATCAGGGGTTCAGGAACACTGAAGCTTTCTTT